The present T cell receptor beta chain was sequenced within a study of T-cell reconstitution after alpha-beta-depleted transplantation in children (dated by TCRdb to about 2016). As for the study more broadly: The study quantitatively tracked T-cell immune reconstitution after TCRalphabeta/CD19-depleted allogeneic hematopoietic cell transplantation in children using TCR repertoire profiling.

V sheds 6 bases and J sheds 6 bases, leaving 8 bases between their ends. The CDR3 measures 12 amino acids from cysteine to phenylalanine. Only the CDR3 region is kept as DNA, spanning 36 bases read in frame from base 1. The germline V gene (reference sequence) yields SEHNR for CDR1 and FQNEAQ for CDR2. Receptor amplification or capture employed PCR. TCRdb names Illumina HiSeq 2500 as the instrument used. Molecular barcoding was employed in the preparation of TCR libraries, with unique molecular identifiers being used to normalize TCRbeta repertoire quantification. In-frame beta chains were kept once TCRdb had trimmed the public reads at Q25 with fastp and called clones with MiXCR. For every CDR3 protein sequence, its rows merge into one entry that carries the most common genes and DNA. The table for this sample lists roughly 500,000 distinct CDR3 sequences; 12% of them were counted only once. The biggest ten clones account for about 5.4% of the sample.

Many counts were recorded for this clonotype. Its specific antigen is unknown. Base quality data are lacking; no much larger clone is found one base away. The sequencing used PBMCs from the stem cell graft donor, collected from the stem cell graft. This chain joins TRBV7-9 to TRBJ2-2; the D gene may be TRBD1 or TRBD2, since each aligns over 5 bases. This TCR was sampled from a human donor who donated a stem cell graft to a child with combined immunodeficiency. The CDR3 reads as follows: CASRQEAGELFF. The DNA reads as follows: TGTGCCAGCAGACAGGAGGCCGGGGAGCTGTTTTTT. The entire variable domain, with the stretches around the CDR3 drawn from the reference TRBV7-9 and TRBJ2-2 proteins, is DTGVSQNPRHKITKRGQNVTFRCDPISEHNRLYWYRQTLGQGPEFLTYFQNEAQLEKSRLLSDRFSAERPKGSFSTLEIQRTEQGDSAMYLCASRQEAGELFFGEGSRLTVL.